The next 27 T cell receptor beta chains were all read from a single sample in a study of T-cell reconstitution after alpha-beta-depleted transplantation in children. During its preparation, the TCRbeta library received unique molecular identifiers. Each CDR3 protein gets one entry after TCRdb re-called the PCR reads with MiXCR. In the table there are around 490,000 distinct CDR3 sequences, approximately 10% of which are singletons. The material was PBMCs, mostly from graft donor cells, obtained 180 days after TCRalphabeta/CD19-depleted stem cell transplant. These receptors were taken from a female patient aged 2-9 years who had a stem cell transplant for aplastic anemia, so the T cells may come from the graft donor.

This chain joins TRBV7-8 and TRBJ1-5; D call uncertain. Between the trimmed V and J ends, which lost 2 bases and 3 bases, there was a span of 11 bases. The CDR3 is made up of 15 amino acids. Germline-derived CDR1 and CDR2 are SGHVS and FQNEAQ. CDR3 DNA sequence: TGTGCCAGCAGCTTAACGGTCAGATACAATCAGCCCCAGCATTTT. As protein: CASSLTVRYNQPQHF.

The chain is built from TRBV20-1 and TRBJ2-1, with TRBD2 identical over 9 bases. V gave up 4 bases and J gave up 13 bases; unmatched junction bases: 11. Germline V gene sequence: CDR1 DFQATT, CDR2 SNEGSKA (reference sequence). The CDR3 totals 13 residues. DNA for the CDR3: TGCAGTGCTATTGGGACTAGCCCGCACCCACAGTTCTTC. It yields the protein CSAIGTSPHPQFF.

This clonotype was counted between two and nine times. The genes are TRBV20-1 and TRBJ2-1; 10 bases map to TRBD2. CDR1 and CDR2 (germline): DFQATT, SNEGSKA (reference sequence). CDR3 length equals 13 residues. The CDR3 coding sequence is TGCAGCCTAGCGGGAGCCTCCTACAATGAGCAGTTCTTC. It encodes CSLAGASYNEQFF.

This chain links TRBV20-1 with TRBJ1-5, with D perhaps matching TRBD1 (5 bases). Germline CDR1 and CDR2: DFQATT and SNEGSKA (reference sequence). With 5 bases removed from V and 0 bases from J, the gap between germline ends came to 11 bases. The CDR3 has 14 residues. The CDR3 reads CSAHRTNSNQPQHF. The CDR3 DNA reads TGCAGTGCTCACAGGACTAATAGCAATCAGCCCCAGCATTTT.

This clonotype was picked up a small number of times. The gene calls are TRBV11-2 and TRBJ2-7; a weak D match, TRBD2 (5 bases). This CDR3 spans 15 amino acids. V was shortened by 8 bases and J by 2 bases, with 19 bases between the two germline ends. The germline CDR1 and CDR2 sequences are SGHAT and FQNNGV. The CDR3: CASGPREGQTYEQYV. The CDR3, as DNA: TGTGCCAGCGGGCCAAGAGAGGGCCAGACCTACGAGCAGTACGTC.

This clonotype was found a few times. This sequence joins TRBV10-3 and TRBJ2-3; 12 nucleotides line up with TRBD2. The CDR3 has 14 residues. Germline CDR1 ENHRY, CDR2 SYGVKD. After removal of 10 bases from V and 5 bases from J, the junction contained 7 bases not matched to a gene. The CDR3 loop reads CATDQGLAGDTQYF. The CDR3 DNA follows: TGTGCCACCGATCAGGGACTAGCGGGAGATACGCAGTATTTT.

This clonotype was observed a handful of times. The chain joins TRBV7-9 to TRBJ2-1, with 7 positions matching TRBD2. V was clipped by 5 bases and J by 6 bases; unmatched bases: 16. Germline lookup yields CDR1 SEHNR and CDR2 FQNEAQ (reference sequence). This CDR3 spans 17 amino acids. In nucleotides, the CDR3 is TGTGCCAGCAGCGCCGGGAGGAGCGGTCCAATCCCCAATGAGCAGTTCTTC. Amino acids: CASSAGRSGPIPNEQFF. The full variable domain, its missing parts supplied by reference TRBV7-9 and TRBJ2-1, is DTGVSQNPRHKITKRGQNVTFRCDPISEHNRLYWYRQTLGQGPEFLTYFQNEAQLEKSRLLSDRFSAERPKGSFSTLEIQRTEQGDSAMYLCASSAGRSGPIPNEQFFGPGTRLTVL.

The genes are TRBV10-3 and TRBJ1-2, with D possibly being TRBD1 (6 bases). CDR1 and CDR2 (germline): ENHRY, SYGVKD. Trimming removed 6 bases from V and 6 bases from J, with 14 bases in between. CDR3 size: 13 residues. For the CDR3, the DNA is TGTGCCATCAGCCCTACAGGGCCCCATGGCTACACCTTC. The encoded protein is CAISPTGPHGYTF.

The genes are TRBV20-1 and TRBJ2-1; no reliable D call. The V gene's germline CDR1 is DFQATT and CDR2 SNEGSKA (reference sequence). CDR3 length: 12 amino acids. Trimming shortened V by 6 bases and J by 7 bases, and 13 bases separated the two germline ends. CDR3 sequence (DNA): TGCAGTGCCCCCCTGGTGGTTAATGAGCAGTTCTTC. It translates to CSAPLVVNEQFF.

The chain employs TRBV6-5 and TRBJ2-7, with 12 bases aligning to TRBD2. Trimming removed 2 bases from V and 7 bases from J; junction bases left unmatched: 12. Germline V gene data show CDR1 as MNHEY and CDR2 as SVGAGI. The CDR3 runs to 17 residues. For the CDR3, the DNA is TGTGCCAGCAGTTACCGACTAGCGGGAGTATGGAGGCGAGAGCAGTACGTC. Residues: CASSYRLAGVWRREQYV.

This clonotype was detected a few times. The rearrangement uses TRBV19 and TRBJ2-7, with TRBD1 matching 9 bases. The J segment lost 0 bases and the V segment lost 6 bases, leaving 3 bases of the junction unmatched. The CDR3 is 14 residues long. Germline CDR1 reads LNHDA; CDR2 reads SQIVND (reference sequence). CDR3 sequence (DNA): TGTGCCAGTAGAGGACAGGGGAGCTCCTACGAGCAGTACTTC. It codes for CASRGQGSSYEQYF.

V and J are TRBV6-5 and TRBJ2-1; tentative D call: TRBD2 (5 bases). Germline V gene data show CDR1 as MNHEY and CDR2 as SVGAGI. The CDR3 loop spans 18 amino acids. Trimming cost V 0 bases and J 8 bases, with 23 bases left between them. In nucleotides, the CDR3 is TGTGCCAGCAGTTACTCGGCTTTATGGCAGGTTCAGAGGGATGAGCAGTTCTTC. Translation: CASSYSALWQVQRDEQFF.

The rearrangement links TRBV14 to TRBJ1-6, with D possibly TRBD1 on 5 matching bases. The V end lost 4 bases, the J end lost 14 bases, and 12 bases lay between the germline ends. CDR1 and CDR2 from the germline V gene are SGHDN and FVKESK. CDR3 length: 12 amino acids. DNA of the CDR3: TGTGCCAGCAGCCGCGGGGGATCCTCCCTCCACTTT. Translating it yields CASSRGGSSLHF.

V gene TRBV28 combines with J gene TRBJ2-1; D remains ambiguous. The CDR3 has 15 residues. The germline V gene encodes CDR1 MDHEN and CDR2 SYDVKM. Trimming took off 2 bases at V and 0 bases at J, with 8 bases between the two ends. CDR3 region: CASSLSRSSYNEQFF. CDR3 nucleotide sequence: TGTGCCAGCAGTTTAAGCAGAAGCTCCTACAATGAGCAGTTCTTC.

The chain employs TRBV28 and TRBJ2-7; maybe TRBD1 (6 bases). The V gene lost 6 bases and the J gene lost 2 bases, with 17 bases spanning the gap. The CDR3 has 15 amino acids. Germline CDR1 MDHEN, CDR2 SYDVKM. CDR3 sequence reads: CASRSDSGGAYEQYF. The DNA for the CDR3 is TGTGCCAGCAGGTCTGACAGTGGGGGCGCCTACGAGCAGTACTTC. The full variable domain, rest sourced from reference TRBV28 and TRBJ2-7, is DVKVTQSSRYLVKRTGEKVFLECVQDMDHENMFWYRQDPGLGLRLIYFSYDVKMKEKGDIPEGYSVSREKKERFSLILESASTNQTSMYLCASRSDSGGAYEQYFGPGTRLTVT.

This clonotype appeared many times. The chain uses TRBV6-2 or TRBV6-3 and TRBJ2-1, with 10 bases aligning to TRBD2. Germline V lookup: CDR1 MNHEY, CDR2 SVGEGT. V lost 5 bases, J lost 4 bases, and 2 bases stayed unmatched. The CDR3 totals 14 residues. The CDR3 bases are TGTGCCAGCAGTCTTAGCGGGAGGTACAATGAGCAGTTCTTC. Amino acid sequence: CASSLSGRYNEQFF.

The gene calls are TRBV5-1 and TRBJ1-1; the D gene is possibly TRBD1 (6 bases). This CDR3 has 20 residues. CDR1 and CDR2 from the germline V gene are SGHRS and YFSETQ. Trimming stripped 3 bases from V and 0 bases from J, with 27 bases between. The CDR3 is CASSYRPRRDTPALNTEAFF. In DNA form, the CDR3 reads TGCGCCAGCAGCTACAGACCCAGGAGGGACACTCCAGCATTGAACACTGAAGCTTTCTTT.

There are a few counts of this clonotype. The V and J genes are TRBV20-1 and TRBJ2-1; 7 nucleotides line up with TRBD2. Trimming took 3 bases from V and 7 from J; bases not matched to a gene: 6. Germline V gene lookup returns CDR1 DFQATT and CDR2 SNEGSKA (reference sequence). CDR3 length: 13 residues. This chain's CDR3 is CSASRTSRNEQFF. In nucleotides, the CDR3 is TGCAGTGCTAGCCGGACTAGTAGGAATGAGCAGTTCTTC.

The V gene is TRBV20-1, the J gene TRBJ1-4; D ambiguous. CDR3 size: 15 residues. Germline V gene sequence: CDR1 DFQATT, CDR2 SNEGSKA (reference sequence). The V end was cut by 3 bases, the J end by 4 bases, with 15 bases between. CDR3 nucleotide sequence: TGCAGTGCTAGCCCCGACGGGAATTATAATGAAAAACTGTTTTTT. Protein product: CSASPDGNYNEKLFF.

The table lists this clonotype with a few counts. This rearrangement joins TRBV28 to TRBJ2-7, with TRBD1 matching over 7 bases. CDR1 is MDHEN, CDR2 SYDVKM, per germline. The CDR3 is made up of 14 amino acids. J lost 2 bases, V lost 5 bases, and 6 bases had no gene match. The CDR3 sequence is CASSPPGQTYEQYF. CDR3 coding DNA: TGTGCCAGCAGTCCCCCGGGACAGACCTACGAGCAGTACTTC.

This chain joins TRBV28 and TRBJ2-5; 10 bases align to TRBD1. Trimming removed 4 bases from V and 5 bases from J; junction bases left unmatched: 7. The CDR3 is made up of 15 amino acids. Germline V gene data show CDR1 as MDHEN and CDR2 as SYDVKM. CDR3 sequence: CASSSGQGVVETQYF. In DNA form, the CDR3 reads TGTGCCAGCAGTTCCGGACAGGGGGTTGTCGAGACCCAGTACTTC.

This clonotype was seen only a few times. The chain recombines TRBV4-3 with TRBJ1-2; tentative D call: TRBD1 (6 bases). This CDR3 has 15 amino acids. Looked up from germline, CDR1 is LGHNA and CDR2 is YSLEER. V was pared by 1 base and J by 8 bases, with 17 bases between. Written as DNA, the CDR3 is TGCGCCAGCAGCCAAGCAGCCCCAGGGGCGAGAGGCTACACCTTC. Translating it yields CASSQAAPGARGYTF.

CDR3 DNA sequence: TGTGCCAGCAGCCAAACCGGGATCACCACAGATACGCAGTATTTT. Its translation is CASSQTGITTDTQYF. This rearrangement joins TRBV3-1 to TRBJ2-3; TRBD2 is a possible D gene (5 bases). CDR1 is LGHDT and CDR2 is YNNKEL in the germline V gene (reference sequence). The length of the CDR3 is 15 residues. V shed 2 bases and J shed 2 bases, with 11 bases lying between them.

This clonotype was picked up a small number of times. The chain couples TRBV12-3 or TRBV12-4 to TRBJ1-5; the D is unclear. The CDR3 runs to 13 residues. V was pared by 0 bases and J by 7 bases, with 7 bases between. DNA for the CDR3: TGTGCCAGCAGTTTAGCGCCAAAACAGCCCCAGCATTTT. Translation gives CASSLAPKQPQHF.

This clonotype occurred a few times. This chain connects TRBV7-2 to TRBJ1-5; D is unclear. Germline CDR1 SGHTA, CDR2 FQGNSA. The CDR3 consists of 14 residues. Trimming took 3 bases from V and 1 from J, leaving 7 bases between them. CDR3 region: CASSFRRSNQPQHF. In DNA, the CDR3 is TGTGCCAGCAGCTTTCGGCGAAGCAATCAGCCCCAGCATTTT.

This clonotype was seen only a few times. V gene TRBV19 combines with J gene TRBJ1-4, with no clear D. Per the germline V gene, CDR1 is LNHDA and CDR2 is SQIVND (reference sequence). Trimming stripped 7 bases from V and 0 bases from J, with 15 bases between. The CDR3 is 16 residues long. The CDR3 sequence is CASTPLLGATNEKLFF. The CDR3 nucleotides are TGTGCCAGTACCCCACTTTTGGGTGCAACTAATGAAAAACTGTTTTTT.

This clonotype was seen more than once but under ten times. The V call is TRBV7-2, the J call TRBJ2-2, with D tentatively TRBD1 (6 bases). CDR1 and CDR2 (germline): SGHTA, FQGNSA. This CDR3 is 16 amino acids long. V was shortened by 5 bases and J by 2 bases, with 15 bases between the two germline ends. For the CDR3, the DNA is TGTGCCAGCAGCCGGATGGCAGGGGTTAACACCGGGGAGCTGTTTTTT. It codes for CASSRMAGVNTGELFF.